The 30 T cell receptor beta chains reported below all come from one sample, sequenced in a study of spatial heterogeneity in lung cancer. TCRdb analysed the 5' RACE reads with MiXCR anew, one entry per CDR3 protein. The sample includes 28,000 or so distinct CDR3 sequences, around 8% of them seen just once. The time point: sample taken at primary tumor resection. No cells were sorted before sequencing. The whole RNA sequenced was extracted from tumor, nontumor lung or frozen PBMC. Source: PBMCs, taken at surgery. The receptors shown here come from a female donor with early-stage non-small cell lung cancer.

A few counts support this clonotype. The V call is TRBV29-1, the J call TRBJ2-3, with 13 positions matching TRBD2. CDR1 is SQVTM, CDR2 ANQGSEA, per germline. The CDR3 spans 15 residues. Trimming cost V 7 bases and J 4 bases; bases outside gene matches: 8. The CDR3 DNA is TGCAGCGCAGCCGGACTAGCGGGAGTGGCAGATACGCAGTATTTT. It specifies CSAAGLAGVADTQYF.

This clonotype was counted a few times. The chain links TRBV7-9 to TRBJ1-4; no firm D call. The CDR3 is 15 amino acids. Germline CDR1 and CDR2: SEHNR and FQNEAQ (reference sequence). Trimming removed 5 bases from V and 8 bases from J, with 18 bases in between. The DNA for the CDR3 is TGTGCCAGCAGCGGGAAACACCCCAGGCGGGAAAAACTGTTTTTT. Residues: CASSGKHPRREKLFF.

This clonotype was recorded at least ten times. The rearrangement joins TRBV4-1 to TRBJ1-1; D might be TRBD1 (5 bases). Germline CDR1 and CDR2: MGHRA and YSYEKL. This CDR3 has 16 amino acids. V lost 1 base to trimming and J lost 0 bases, with 12 bases between them. As DNA, the CDR3 is TGCGCCAGCAGCCAAGCCTTCCAGGGTATGAACACTGAAGCTTTCTTT. It codes for CASSQAFQGMNTEAFF.

This clonotype was detected only a few times. The rearrangement joins TRBV29-1 to TRBJ1-1; D gene unclear. The length of the CDR3 is 15 residues. V shed 0 bases and J shed 0 bases, with 11 bases lying between them. Germline V gene lookup returns CDR1 SQVTM and CDR2 ANQGSEA. The CDR3 DNA is TGCAGCGTTGAAGATTGGACCCCCATGAACACTGAAGCTTTCTTT. As protein: CSVEDWTPMNTEAFF.

This clonotype was picked up a small number of times. The CDR3 DNA reads TGTGCCAGCTCAGCCCCGGGACAGGGCAACACTGAAGCTTTCTTT. Its protein is CASSAPGQGNTEAFF. The rearrangement uses TRBV18 and TRBJ1-1; 9 nucleotides match TRBD1. Per the germline V gene, CDR1 is KGHSH and CDR2 is LQKENI. The CDR3 has 15 amino acids. V gave up 5 bases and J gave up 2 bases; unmatched junction bases: 6.

This clonotype was found many times. The chain employs TRBV3-1 and TRBJ2-4; 7 bases fit TRBD2. CDR1 is LGHDT, CDR2 YNNKEL, per germline (reference sequence). The junction had 5 bases not matched to a gene; V was cut back by 3 bases and J by 3 bases. The CDR3 sequence is 15 residues long. CDR3 region: CASSHGLAVKNIQYF. CDR3 nucleotide sequence: TGTGCCAGCAGCCACGGGCTAGCGGTCAAAAACATTCAGTACTTC.

The chain has TRBV20-1 and TRBJ1-3; tentatively, D is TRBD1 (5 bases). Germline CDR1 and CDR2: DFQATT and SNEGSKA (reference sequence). V was clipped by 6 bases and J by 7 bases, with 22 bases between them. There are 15 residues in the CDR3. CDR3 residues: CSAARDGIRSNTIYF. For the CDR3, the DNA is TGCAGTGCGGCCAGGGACGGAATACGCAGCAACACCATATATTTT.

This clonotype has ten or more counts. The chain has TRBV7-3 and TRBJ1-6; tentative D call: TRBD1 (5 bases). Trimming took 2 bases from V and 10 from J, leaving 15 bases between them. The CDR3 covers 15 residues. The germline V gene has CDR1 SGHTA and CDR2 FQGTGA. The CDR3 DNA is TGTGCCAGCAGCTTAGGCGGGCAGGGTGGATCACCCCTCCACTTT. Residues: CASSLGGQGGSPLHF.

This clonotype showed up many times. The genes are TRBV12-3 or TRBV12-4 and TRBJ1-2, with TRBD1 matching 9 bases. The CDR3 has 15 amino acids. Trimming removed 3 bases from V and 8 bases from J; junction bases left unmatched: 10. DNA of the CDR3: TGTGCCAGCAGTTTGTCCGGACAGGGGACGAGAGGCTACACCTTC. It codes for CASSLSGQGTRGYTF.

The rearrangement joins TRBV10-1 to TRBJ2-5, with TRBD1 matching 8 bases. Germline values: CDR1 WNHNN, CDR2 SYGVQD (reference sequence). The CDR3 has 14 residues. Losses at the gene ends were 5 bases for V and 4 bases for J; bases not matched to a gene: 6. CDR3 protein: CASSSQGARETQYF. As DNA, the CDR3 is TGCGCCAGCAGTTCCCAGGGGGCGAGAGAGACCCAGTACTTC.

Ten or more counts support this clonotype. This rearrangement joins TRBV18 to TRBJ2-2; D perhaps matches TRBD1 (6 bases). The length of the CDR3 is 17 residues. Per germline, CDR1 KGHSH and CDR2 LQKENI. The V gene lost 3 bases and the J gene lost 0 bases, with 14 bases spanning the gap. The CDR3 loop reads CASSPMTGFSNTGELFF. The CDR3 DNA reads TGTGCCAGCTCACCTATGACAGGATTCTCGAACACCGGGGAGCTGTTTTTT.

For this clonotype: A much larger clone differs from this one at a single base, so this may be a read error. The V call is TRBV5-1, the J call TRBJ2-3; 10 bases are a match to TRBD2. Germline CDR1 reads SGHRS; CDR2 reads YFSETQ. The CDR3 runs to 16 residues. Here the CDR3 DNA reads TGCGCCAGCAGCTTGTTCTCTAGCGGGAGCACAGATTCGCAGTATTTT. Protein product: CASSLFSSGSTDSQYF. The full variable domain, its missing parts supplied by reference TRBV5-1 and TRBJ2-3, is KAGVTQTPRYLIKTRGQQVTLSCSPISGHRSVSWYQQTPGQGLQFLFEYFSETQRNKGNFPGRFSGRQFSNSRSEMNVSTLELGDSALYLCASSLFSSGSTDSQYFGPGTRLTVL.

The table lists this clonotype with many counts. This chain joins TRBV25-1 and TRBJ1-5; 9 positions agree with TRBD1. Germline values: CDR1 MGHDK, CDR2 SYGVNS. V dropped 5 bases and J dropped 6; count of bases not matched to a gene: 5. This CDR3 region has 14 residues. The CDR3 here is CASSMGQGGQPQHF. The CDR3 DNA sequence: TGTGCCAGCAGTATGGGACAGGGCGGTCAGCCCCAGCATTTT. The full variable domain, completed using reference TRBV25-1 and TRBJ1-5, is EADIYQTPRYLVIGTGKKITLECSQTMGHDKMYWYQQDPGMELHLIHYSYGVNSTEKGDLSSESTVSRIRTEHFPLTLESARPSHTSQYLCASSMGQGGQPQHFGDGTRLSIL.

The table lists this clonotype with many counts. The chain combines TRBV4-3 with TRBJ2-6, with TRBD2 identical over 10 bases. The germline CDR1 and CDR2 sequences are LGHNA and YSLEER. The junction had 7 bases not matched to a gene; V was cut back by 4 bases and J by 1 base. The CDR3 contains 18 residues. This CDR3 reads CASSLTSGYSSGANVLTF. The CDR3 region has the DNA TGCGCCAGCAGCCTGACTAGCGGGTATTCTTCTGGGGCCAACGTCCTGACTTTC.

The sample holds many counts of this clonotype. This chain uses TRBV4-1 with TRBJ1-2; TRBD1 might be the D (6 bases). The V gene's germline CDR1 is MGHRA and CDR2 YSYEKL. Trimming left V 1 base short and J 4 bases short, with 16 bases between. The CDR3 has 16 residues. CDR3: CASSQGSADRSYGYTF. CDR3 nucleotide sequence: TGCGCCAGCAGCCAAGGATCTGCCGACAGGAGCTATGGCTACACCTTC.

This clonotype was picked up many times. The V and J genes are TRBV5-1 and TRBJ2-2; possible D gene TRBD2, 5 bases. Per the germline V gene, CDR1 is SGHRS and CDR2 is YFSETQ. The V end lost 4 bases, the J end lost 4 bases, and 14 bases lay between the germline ends. This CDR3 contains 15 residues. CDR3 sequence: CASSLGGQPTGELFF. CDR3 in DNA: TGCGCCAGCAGCCTAGGAGGCCAGCCCACCGGGGAGCTGTTTTTT.

This clonotype was seen a few times. The chain has TRBV4-2 and TRBJ2-3; 9 bases are shared with TRBD2. The CDR3 totals 17 residues. Germline lookup yields CDR1 LGHNA and CDR2 YNFKEQ. V lost 4 bases, J lost 4 bases, and 12 bases stayed unmatched. The CDR3 coding sequence is TGTGCCAGCAGCCTCCTTCCAGCGGGAGGCCGCGCAGATACGCAGTATTTT. Protein product: CASSLLPAGGRADTQYF.

The gene calls are TRBV7-9 and TRBJ1-4; perhaps TRBD1 as D (6 bases). V lost 1 base to trimming and J lost 8 bases, with 17 bases between them. CDR3 size: 16 residues. Looked up from germline, CDR1 is SEHNR and CDR2 is FQNEAQ (reference sequence). CDR3 region: CASSLGRTAVEEKLFF. Written as DNA, the CDR3 is TGTGCCAGCAGCTTAGGCCGGACAGCCGTGGAAGAAAAACTGTTTTTT. The full variable domain, its missing parts supplied by reference TRBV7-9 and TRBJ1-4, is DTGVSQNPRHKITKRGQNVTFRCDPISEHNRLYWYRQTLGQGPEFLTYFQNEAQLEKSRLLSDRFSAERPKGSFSTLEIQRTEQGDSAMYLCASSLGRTAVEEKLFFGSGTQLSVL.

This clonotype has a single count. A read error may explain this, as a much larger clone is one base away. The chain is built from TRBV5-5 and TRBJ2-7; the D gene is possibly TRBD2 (6 bases). V gave up 1 base and J gave up 4 bases, with 9 bases separating them. Germline V gene lookup returns CDR1 SGHKS and CDR2 YYEKEE (reference sequence). There are 13 residues in the CDR3. CDR3 in DNA: TGTGCCAGCAGCTTGTCAGGGAGGTACGAGCAGTACGTC. Amino acids: CASSLSGRYEQYV.

This clonotype was recorded many times. This chain's CDR3 is CASSLVVTHTYNEQFF. CDR3 sequence (DNA): TGTGCCAGCAGCCTAGTAGTGACTCATACCTACAATGAGCAGTTCTTC. The chain combines TRBV6-2 or TRBV6-3 with TRBJ2-1; the D is unclear. The CDR3 covers 16 residues. Germline values: CDR1 MNHEY, CDR2 SVGEGT. Trimming left V 6 bases short and J 2 bases short, with 17 bases between.

There are many counts of this clonotype. The V and J genes are TRBV3-1 and TRBJ2-1; 10 nucleotides match TRBD2. Germline V gene data show CDR1 as LGHDT and CDR2 as YNNKEL (reference sequence). This CDR3 is built from 15 residues. Unmatched junction bases numbered 4, after V lost 1 base and J lost 7 bases. CDR3 sequence reads: CASSQVLAGNNEQFF. For the CDR3, the DNA is TGTGCCAGCAGCCAAGTACTAGCGGGAAATAATGAGCAGTTCTTC.

This clonotype was counted at least ten times. V gene TRBV11-2 combines with J gene TRBJ2-3, with D uncertain. Per the germline V gene, CDR1 is SGHAT and CDR2 is FQNNGV. Trimming stripped 3 bases from V and 0 bases from J, with 7 bases between. This CDR3 region has 14 residues. The CDR3 DNA follows: TGTGCCAGCAGCTTGTTGAGGAGCACAGATACGCAGTATTTT. It translates to CASSLLRSTDTQYF.

Concerning this clonotype itself: A read error may be the cause here, since a much bigger clone is one base away. The gene calls are TRBV28 and TRBJ2-3, with 7 bases fitting TRBD1. The CDR3 contains 15 residues. Germline assignment: CDR1 MDHEN and CDR2 SYDVKM. The CDR3 DNA sequence: TGTGTCAGCATCCGAGGGGACAGAAACACAGATACGCAGTATTTT. It translates to CVSIRGDRNTDTQYF. The complete variable domain, with remaining parts taken from reference TRBV28 and TRBJ2-3, reads DVKVTQSSRYLVKRTGEKVFLECVQDMDHENMFWYRQDPGLGLRLIYFSYDVKMKEKGDIPEGYSVSREKKERFSLILESASTNQTSMYLCVSIRGDRNTDTQYFGPGTRLTVL.

This clonotype was found a few times. The chain combines TRBV18 with TRBJ2-2; D remains ambiguous. The germline V and J ends were trimmed by 5 bases and 4 bases, with 11 bases remaining between them. This CDR3 comprises 14 residues. Germline CDR1 is KGHSH and CDR2 is LQKENI. The CDR3 sequence: CASSTSAVTGELFF. The CDR3 nucleotides read TGTGCCAGCTCAACCTCGGCAGTCACCGGGGAGCTGTTTTTT. Filled out from reference TRBV18 and TRBJ2-2, the complete variable domain reads NAGVMQNPRHLVRRRGQEARLRCSPMKGHSHVYWYRQLPEEGLKFMVYLQKENIIDESGMPKERFSAEFPKEGPSILRIQQVVRGDSAAYFCASSTSAVTGELFFGEGSRLTVL.

This clonotype was seen a few times. This rearrangement joins TRBV6-6 to TRBJ2-6; possibly TRBD1 for D (6 bases). With 4 bases removed from V and 1 base from J, the gap between germline ends came to 8 bases. Germline V gene sequence: CDR1 MNHNY, CDR2 SVGAGI (reference sequence). The CDR3 is 15 amino acids. CDR3 region: CASSSTGSGANVLTF. In nucleotides, the CDR3 is TGTGCCAGCAGTTCTACAGGGTCTGGGGCCAACGTCCTGACTTTC.

This clonotype appeared many times. The rearrangement links TRBV5-1 to TRBJ1-1, with D perhaps matching TRBD1 (5 bases). Germline V gene lookup returns CDR1 SGHRS and CDR2 YFSETQ. This CDR3 is built from 15 residues. V was shortened by 4 bases and J by 0 bases, with 13 bases between the two germline ends. CDR3 coding DNA: TGCGCCAGCAGCACCGGGACTGCAATGAACACTGAAGCTTTCTTT. It codes for CASSTGTAMNTEAFF.

This clonotype is medium-sized by share. The rearrangement joins TRBV6-2 or TRBV6-3 to TRBJ2-4; D unclear. Germline assignment: CDR1 MNHEY and CDR2 SVGEGT. The ends were cut back, 5 bases at V and 3 bases at J, with 20 bases in the middle. The length of the CDR3 is 17 residues. CDR3 nucleotides: TGTGCCAGCAGTCCCATCGAGAGTTGGGAAGTCAAAAACATTCAGTACTTC. It is translated as CASSPIESWEVKNIQYF.

There are a few counts of this clonotype. CDR3 nucleotide sequence: TGTGCCAGTAGTATCAATCAGGGGAGGAGGCCTCCCCAGCATTTT. It encodes CASSINQGRRPPQHF. The V call is TRBV19, the J call TRBJ1-5; weak D call: TRBD1 (6 bases). In germline, CDR1 is LNHDA, CDR2 SQIVND (reference sequence). This CDR3 region has 15 residues. Trimming pared 3 bases from V and 10 bases from J, leaving 19 bases between. The complete variable domain, with remaining parts taken from reference TRBV19 and TRBJ1-5, reads DGGITQSPKYLFRKEGQNVTLSCEQNLNHDAMYWYRQDPGQGLRLIYYSQIVNDFQKGDIAEGYSVSREKKESFPLTVTSAQKNPTAFYLCASSINQGRRPPQHFGDGTRLSIL.

This clonotype came up many times. The gene calls are TRBV12-5 and TRBJ2-3; 9 bases match TRBD2. The CDR3 runs to 19 residues. V lost 0 bases, J lost 1 base, and 11 bases stayed unmatched. Germline V gene data show CDR1 as LGHNT and CDR2 as FRNRAP. CDR3 region: CASGLVLAGGPSGTDTQYF. The CDR3 DNA follows: TGTGCTAGTGGTTTGGTACTCGCGGGAGGGCCTTCGGGCACAGATACGCAGTATTTT. Full variable domain (outside the CDR3, taken from reference TRBV12-5 and TRBJ2-3): DARVTQTPRHKVTEMGQEVTMRCQPILGHNTVFWYRQTMMQGLELLAYFRNRAPLDDSGMPKDRFSAEMPDATLATLKIQPSEPRDSAVYFCASGLVLAGGPSGTDTQYFGPGTRLTVL.

In its sample, this clonotype was seen many times. The chain carries TRBV7-9 and TRBJ1-2; 7 nucleotides agree with TRBD1. The V gene end was trimmed by 5 bases and the J gene end by 5 bases; junction bases not matched to a gene: 5. This CDR3 is built from 13 residues. Germline CDR1 SEHNR, CDR2 FQNEAQ (reference sequence). The CDR3 here is CASSEDRIYGYTF. CDR3 in DNA: TGTGCCAGCAGCGAGGACAGGATATATGGCTACACCTTC.